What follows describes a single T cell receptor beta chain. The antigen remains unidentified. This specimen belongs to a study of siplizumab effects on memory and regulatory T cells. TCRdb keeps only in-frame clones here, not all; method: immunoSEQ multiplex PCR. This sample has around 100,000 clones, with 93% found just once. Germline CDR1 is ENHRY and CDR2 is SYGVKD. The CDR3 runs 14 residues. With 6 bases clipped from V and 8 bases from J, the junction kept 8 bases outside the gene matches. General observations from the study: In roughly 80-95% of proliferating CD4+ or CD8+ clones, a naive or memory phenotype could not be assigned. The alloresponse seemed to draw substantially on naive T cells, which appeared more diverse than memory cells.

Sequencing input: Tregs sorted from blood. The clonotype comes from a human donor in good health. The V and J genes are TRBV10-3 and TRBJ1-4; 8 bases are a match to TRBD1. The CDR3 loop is CAISLGQGREKLFF. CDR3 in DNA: TGTGCCATCAGCCTAGGACAGGGCCGGGAAAAACTGTTTTTT.